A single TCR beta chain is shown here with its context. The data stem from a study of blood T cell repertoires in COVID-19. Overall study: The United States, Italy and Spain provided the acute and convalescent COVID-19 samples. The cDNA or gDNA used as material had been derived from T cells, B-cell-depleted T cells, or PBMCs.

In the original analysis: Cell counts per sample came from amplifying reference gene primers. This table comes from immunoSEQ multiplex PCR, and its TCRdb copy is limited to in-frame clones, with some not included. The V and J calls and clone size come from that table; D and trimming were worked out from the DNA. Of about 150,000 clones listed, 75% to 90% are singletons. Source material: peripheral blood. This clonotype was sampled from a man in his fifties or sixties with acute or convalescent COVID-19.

Written as DNA, the CDR3 is TGTGCCAGCAGCCAAGGTCCAGCGGGGGGACACTCCTACGAGCAGTACTTC. This translates into CASSQGPAGGHSYEQYF. The V call is TRBV3-1 (or the pseudogene TRBV3-2), the J call TRBJ2-7, with 9 bases fitting TRBD2. The CDR3 covers 17 residues. Germline-derived CDR1 and CDR2 are LGHDT and YNNKEL (reference sequence). J gave up 0 bases and V 1 base, and 7 bases lay outside the gene matches.